The following is a TCR beta chain sequence with its context. Antigen unknown. The data were obtained in a study of T cells in Graves' hyperthyroidism and ophthalmopathy. Broader study findings: The model identified upcoming ophthalmopathy a median about 7.1 months ahead of onset.

Patients with uncontrolled infections, other autoimmune diseases, pregnancy or lactation were excluded. What was amplified from RNA transcripts were TCR beta CDR3 regions. First-round RT-PCR targeting the TCR CDR3 was performed with the HTBI primer set. TCRdb re-called the multiplex PCR reads through MiXCR, storing one row per CDR3 protein. The sample has 550,000 to 700,000 distinct CDR3 sequences; under 60% are singletons. V lost 0 bases and J lost 7, with 9 bases in between. This CDR3 is built from 13 residues. The germline V gene has CDR1 SNHLY and CDR2 FYNNEI. The source of this sequence is an adult woman with Graves' disease, either hyperthyroidism or ophthalmopathy (not recorded which). The V and J genes are TRBV2 and TRBJ1-2; D uncertain. What was sequenced was peripheral blood or thyroid tissue (not recorded which). For the CDR3, the DNA is TGTGCCAGCAGTGAAGCGCTCGGTCGTGGCTACACCTTC. This sequence encodes CASSEALGRGYTF.